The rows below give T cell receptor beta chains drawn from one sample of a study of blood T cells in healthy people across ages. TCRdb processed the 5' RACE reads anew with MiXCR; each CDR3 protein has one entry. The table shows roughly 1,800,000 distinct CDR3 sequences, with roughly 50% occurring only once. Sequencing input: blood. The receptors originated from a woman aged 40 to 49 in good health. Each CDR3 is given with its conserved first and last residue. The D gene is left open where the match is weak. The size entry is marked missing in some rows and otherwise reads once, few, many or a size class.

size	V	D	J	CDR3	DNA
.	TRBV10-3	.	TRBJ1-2	CAISPQEGGGYTF	TGTGCCATCAGCCCACAAGAGGGCGGCGGCTACACCTTC
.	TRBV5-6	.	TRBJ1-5	CASSLAGGRGNQPQHF	TGTGCCAGCAGCTTGGCAGGTGGCCGGGGCAATCAGCCCCAGCATTTT
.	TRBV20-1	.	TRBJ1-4	CSAEGGGPTNEKLFF	TGCAGTGCGGAGGGCGGGGGCCCAACTAATGAAAAACTGTTTTTT
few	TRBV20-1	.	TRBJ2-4	CSASGTSLAKNIQYF	TGCAGTGCTAGCGGGACCTCCTTAGCCAAAAACATTCAGTACTTC
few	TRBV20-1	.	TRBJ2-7	CSARDPNRDLHEQYF	TGCAGTGCTAGAGACCCTAACCGGGACCTGCACGAGCAGTACTTC
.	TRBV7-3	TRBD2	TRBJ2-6	CASSLSGGGGANVLTF	TGTGCCAGCAGCTTGAGCGGGGGAGGTGGGGCCAACGTCCTGACTTTC
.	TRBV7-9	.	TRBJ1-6	CASSLLAGRNSPLHF	TGTGCCAGCAGCTTACTCGCCGGCCGGAATTCACCCCTCCACTTT
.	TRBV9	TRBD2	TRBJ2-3	CASSVVFGGRTDTQYF	TGTGCCAGCAGCGTGGTATTCGGGGGGAGGACAGATACGCAGTATTTT
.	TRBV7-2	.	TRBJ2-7	CASSLARPPSAVSYEQYF	TGTGCCAGCAGCTTAGCGCGCCCCCCTTCGGCAGTCTCCTACGAGCAGTACTTC
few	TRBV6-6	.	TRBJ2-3	CASSYWVSTDTQYF	TGTGCCAGCAGTTACTGGGTGAGCACAGATACGCAGTATTTT
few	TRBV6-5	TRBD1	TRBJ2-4	CASSSLTGGKNIQYF	TGTGCCAGCAGTTCTCTGACAGGGGGCAAAAACATTCAGTACTTC
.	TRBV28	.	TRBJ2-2	CASSPDRDFTGELFF	TGTGCCAGCAGCCCAGACAGGGACTTCACCGGGGAGCTGTTTTTT
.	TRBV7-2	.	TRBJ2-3	CASAHGGGRLYGQYF	TGTGCCAGCGCCCATGGAGGGGGTCGCTTATATGGGCAGTATTTT
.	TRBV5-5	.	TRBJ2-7	CASSLWRVDNEQYF	TGTGCCAGCAGCTTGTGGAGAGTGGACAATGAGCAGTACTTC
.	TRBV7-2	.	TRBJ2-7	CASSLGVTAISYEQYF	TGTGCCAGCAGCTTAGGGGTGACAGCCATTTCCTACGAGCAGTACTTC
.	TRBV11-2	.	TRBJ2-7	CASSLAQHYEQYF	TGTGCCAGCAGCTTAGCCCAGCATTACGAGCAGTACTTC
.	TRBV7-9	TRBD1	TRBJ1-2	CASSTGQGIDGYTF	TGTGCCAGCAGCACTGGACAGGGGATCGATGGCTACACCTTC
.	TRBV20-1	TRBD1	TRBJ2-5	CSASGQGVIILQETQYF	TGCAGTGCTAGTGGTCAGGGGGTGATTATACTCCAAGAGACCCAGTACTTC
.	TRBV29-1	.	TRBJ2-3	CSSDDGTDTQYF	TGCAGCTCAGACGATGGGACAGATACGCAGTATTTT
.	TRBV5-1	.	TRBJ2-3	CASSLYREVASTQYF	TGCGCCAGCAGCTTATACAGGGAGGTTGCTTCTACGCAGTATTTT
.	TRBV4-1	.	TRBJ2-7	CASSQDGGRSFYEQYF	TGCGCCAGCAGCCAAGATGGTGGCAGATCGTTCTACGAGCAGTACTTC
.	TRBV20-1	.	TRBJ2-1	CSAQSDRSYNEQFF	TGCAGTGCCCAGAGCGACAGGTCCTACAATGAGCAGTTCTTC
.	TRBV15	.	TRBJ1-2	CATSRAVSGIRYTF	TGTGCCACCAGCAGAGCGGTGTCGGGGATACGCTACACCTTC
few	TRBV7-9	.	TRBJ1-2	CASSPRLDSNYGYTF	TGTGCCAGCAGCCCGAGACTGGACAGTAACTATGGCTACACCTTC
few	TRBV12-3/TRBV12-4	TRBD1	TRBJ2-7	CASRPRTGEPYEQYF	TGTGCCAGCAGACCCAGGACAGGGGAACCCTACGAGCAGTACTTC
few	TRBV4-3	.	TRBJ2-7	CASSPLTGDEQYF	TGCGCCAGCAGCCCCCTGACCGGGGACGAGCAGTACTTC
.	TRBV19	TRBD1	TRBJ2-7	CASSPEGQHEQYF	TGTGCCAGTAGTCCTGAGGGACAGCACGAGCAGTACTTC
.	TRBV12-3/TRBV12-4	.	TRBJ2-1	CASGHEFF	TGTGCCAGCGGCCACGAGTTCTTC
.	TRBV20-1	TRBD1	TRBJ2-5	CSAREGTAETQYF	TGCAGTGCTAGAGAAGGGACAGCAGAGACCCAGTACTTC
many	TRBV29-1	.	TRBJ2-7	CSVRSLTEQYF	TGCAGCGTTCGCTCTCTTACGGAGCAGTACTTC
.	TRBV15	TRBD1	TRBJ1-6	CATSRETGASNSPLHF	TGTGCCACCAGCAGGGAGACAGGGGCTAGTAATTCACCCCTCCACTTT
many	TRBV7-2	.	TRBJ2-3	CASSLIGDTQYF	TGTGCCAGCAGTTTAATCGGGGATACGCAGTATTTT
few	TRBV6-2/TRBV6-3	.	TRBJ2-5	CASSYSGYGETQYF	TGTGCCAGCAGTTACTCGGGGTATGGAGAGACCCAGTACTTC
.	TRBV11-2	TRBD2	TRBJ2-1	CASRVSLAGTGLAYNEQFF	TGTGCCAGCAGAGTCTCACTAGCGGGGACTGGTCTAGCCTACAATGAGCAGTTCTTC
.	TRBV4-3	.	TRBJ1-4	CASSQDGFAATNEKLFF	TGCGCCAGCAGCCAAGATGGGTTTGCAGCAACTAATGAAAAACTGTTTTTT
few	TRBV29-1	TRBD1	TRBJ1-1	CSIDGTGNTEAFF	TGCAGCATAGACGGGACAGGAAACACTGAAGCTTTCTTT
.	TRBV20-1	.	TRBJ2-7	CSATRSYEQYF	TGCAGTGCTACCAGGTCATACGAGCAGTACTTC
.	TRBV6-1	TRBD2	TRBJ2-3	CASRVLAGLKSSTDTQYF	TGTGCCAGCCGAGTTCTAGCGGGGTTGAAATCTAGCACAGATACGCAGTATTTT
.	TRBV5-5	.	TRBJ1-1	CAGRMEMNTEAFF	TGTGCCGGCAGGATGGAAATGAACACTGAAGCTTTCTTT
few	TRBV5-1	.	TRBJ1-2	CASSWKGNYGYTF	TGCGCCAGCAGCTGGAAGGGCAACTATGGCTACACCTTC
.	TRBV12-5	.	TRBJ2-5	CASANGGNRGETQYF	TGTGCTAGTGCCAACGGCGGGAACCGGGGGGAGACCCAGTACTTC
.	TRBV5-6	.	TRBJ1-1	CASSLEGGVGEAFF	TGTGCCAGCAGCTTGGAGGGGGGGGTTGGTGAAGCTTTCTTT
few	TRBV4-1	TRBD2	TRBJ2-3	CASSQDVGRGGADTQYF	TGCGCCAGCAGCCAAGATGTTGGGCGGGGGGGCGCAGATACGCAGTATTTT
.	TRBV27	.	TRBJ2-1	CASSLGPSRDEQFF	TGTGCCAGCAGTTTGGGACCGTCCCGTGATGAGCAGTTCTTC
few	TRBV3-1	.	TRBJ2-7	CASSQDQGYYEQYF	TGTGCCAGCAGCCAAGACCAGGGTTACTACGAGCAGTACTTC
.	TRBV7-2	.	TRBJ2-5	CASSLVDASQETQYF	TGTGCCAGCAGCTTAGTGGACGCAAGTCAAGAGACCCAGTACTTC
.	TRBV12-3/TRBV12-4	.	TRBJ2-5	CASSPRVLAETQYF	TGTGCCAGCAGTCCTCGTGTTCTCGCAGAGACCCAGTACTTC